A single sample is the source of the 10 T cell receptor beta chains below, sequenced in a study of blood T cell repertoires in COVID-19. Profiling relied on immunoSEQ multiplex PCR, and the TCRdb table lists in-frame clones only, not all of them. Of 150,000 to 200,000 clones in the sample, around 84% were seen once. Sequencing input: PBMCs or T cells enriched from blood (not recorded which). The receptors come from a man aged 40-49 years who had recovered from COVID-19.

Concerning this clone: One junction end disagrees with the germline gene, perhaps due to a read error. The rearrangement links TRBV4-2 to TRBJ2-3, with 15 positions matching TRBD2. Per the germline V gene, CDR1 is LGHNA and CDR2 is YNFKEQ. This CDR3 is built from 21 residues. CDR3 protein: CASNQPPLRTSGGAMAGTQYF. CDR3 nucleotides: TGTGCCAGCAACCAACCCCCACTAAGGACTAGCGGGGGGGCCATGGCTGGGACGCAGTATTTT.

The chain joins TRBV9 to TRBJ2-2, with 7 nucleotides matching TRBD1. This CDR3 has 16 residues. Germline CDR1 is SGDLS and CDR2 is YYNGEE. The V gene end was trimmed by 0 bases and the J gene end by 6 bases; junction bases not matched to a gene: 8. CDR3 nucleotide sequence: TGTGCCAGCAGCGTAGGACAGGGTGGTTTGGCCGGGGAGCTGTTTTTT. Encoded protein: CASSVGQGGLAGELFF.

This clone was detected once. V usage is TRBV7-9 and J usage is TRBJ1-5, with D possibly matching TRBD1 (5 bases). This CDR3 has 14 amino acids. The ends were cut back, 2 bases at V and 2 bases at J, with 7 bases in the middle. Germline CDR1 SEHNR, CDR2 FQNEAQ (reference sequence). The CDR3, as DNA: TGTGCCAGCAGCTTAAGGGGCGGCAATCAGCCCCAGCATTTT. Translated, it gives CASSLRGGNQPQHF.

The genes are TRBV2 and TRBJ1-1, with D perhaps TRBD1 (6 bases). This CDR3 has 13 residues. Trimming stripped 7 bases from V and 1 base from J, with 10 bases between. Per germline, CDR1 SNHLY and CDR2 FYNNEI. CDR3 coding DNA: TGTGCCAGCACCCTACAGGGGAACACTGAAGCTTTCTTT. The encoded protein is CASTLQGNTEAFF.

V is TRBV24-1 and J is TRBJ2-2; D is perhaps TRBD2 (5 bases). Germline V CDR1 and CDR2: KGHDR, SFDVKD. V lost 3 bases, J lost 2 bases, and 6 bases lay in between. The CDR3 has 14 residues. CDR3 residues: CATSDTGNTGELFF. CDR3 nucleotide sequence: TGTGCCACCAGTGATACGGGAAACACCGGGGAGCTGTTTTTT.

The chain uses TRBV7-6 and TRBJ1-4; no clear D gene. The CDR3 runs 14 residues. V was clipped by 3 bases and J by 0 bases, with 5 bases between them. Germline loops: CDR1 SGHVS, CDR2 FNYEAQ. CDR3 nucleotides: TGTGCCAGCAGCTTCACTGCAACTAATGAAAAACTGTTTTTT. Encoded protein: CASSFTATNEKLFF.

CDR3 protein: CAWSGGRGLAGNEQFF. In DNA form, the CDR3 reads TGTGCCTGGAGTGGGGGCCGGGGACTAGCGGGAAATGAGCAGTTCTTC. The genes are TRBV30 and TRBJ2-1; 13 bases are a match to TRBD2. Germline V gene lookup returns CDR1 GTSNPN and CDR2 SVGIG (reference sequence). The J segment lost 7 bases and the V segment lost 1 base, leaving 7 bases of the junction unmatched. This CDR3 comprises 16 residues.

DNA for the CDR3: TGTGCCAGCAGCTTGGCGTACGTGGAGAACTATGGCTACACCTTC. It is translated as CASSLAYVENYGYTF. The chain uses TRBV5-8 and TRBJ1-2, with D unresolved. The CDR3 consists of 15 residues. Germline V CDR1 and CDR2: SGHTS, YDEGEE. Trimming left V 0 bases short and J 2 bases short, with 11 bases between.

This clone has just one count. The chain recombines TRBV6-5 with TRBJ1-2, with D hard to call. The CDR3 runs 12 residues. Trimming removed 8 bases from V and 5 bases from J, with 12 bases in between. Germline V lookup: CDR1 MNHEY, CDR2 SVGAGI. DNA for the CDR3: TGTGCCAGCTCCGCTAACGGGTATGGCTACACCTTC. The encoded protein is CASSANGYGYTF.

The CDR3 DNA sequence: TGTGCCATCAACCAGGACAGGAGAGGTGAAGCTTTCTTT. This translates into CAINQDRRGEAFF. The chain couples TRBV10-3 to TRBJ1-1; 7 positions match TRBD1. The junction had 9 bases not matched to a gene; V was cut back by 7 bases and J by 7 bases. Germline V gene lookup returns CDR1 ENHRY and CDR2 SYGVKD. CDR3 length: 13 amino acids.